One and the same sample provided the 10 T cell receptor beta chains below, sequenced in a study of blood T cell repertoires in COVID-19. Here immunoSEQ multiplex PCR was the method, and the copy in TCRdb shows in-frame clones only, minus some. The table shows about 320,000 clones, with more than 75% occurring only once. The sequenced material came from PBMCs or T cells enriched from blood (not recorded which). The receptors were gathered from a man aged 60 to 69 who had recovered from COVID-19.

The chain carries TRBV9 and TRBJ2-1, with TRBD2 matching 9 bases. Germline CDR1 reads SGDLS; CDR2 reads YYNGEE. The CDR3 consists of 17 residues. With 3 bases clipped from V and 4 bases from J, the junction kept 11 bases outside the gene matches. CDR3 sequence (DNA): TGTGCCAGCAGCGCTTATTTAGCGGGAGTTTCGTACAATGAGCAGTTCTTC. Protein: CASSAYLAGVSYNEQFF.

This clone turned up a few times. The chain has TRBV28 and TRBJ2-7, with 9 bases lining up with TRBD2. The CDR3 consists of 17 residues. CDR1 and CDR2 (germline): MDHEN, SYDVKM. V shed 4 bases, J shed 3 bases, and the junction held 13 bases outside the gene matches. This chain's CDR3 is CASSSPPGSGSNYEQYF. CDR3 sequence (DNA): TGTGCCAGCAGTTCCCCTCCTGGTAGCGGGAGTAACTACGAGCAGTACTTC.

V is TRBV12-3 or TRBV12-4 and J is TRBJ2-3, with D tentatively TRBD2 (5 bases). This CDR3 region has 12 residues. The ends were cut back, 4 bases at V and 5 bases at J, with 7 bases in the middle. The CDR3, as DNA: TGTGCCAGCAGTTACGGGAAAGATACGCAGTATTTT. Translating it yields CASSYGKDTQYF.

This chain joins TRBV27 and TRBJ2-3; no firm D call. The germline gives CDR1 MNHEY, CDR2 SMNVEV (reference sequence). The CDR3 loop spans 14 amino acids. Trimming shortened V by 1 base and J by 4 bases, and 9 bases separated the two germline ends. The DNA for the CDR3 is TGTGCCAGCAGTTTATTTCAGGCCCCAGATACGCAGTATTTT. This encodes CASSLFQAPDTQYF.

The chain combines TRBV28 with TRBJ2-2, with D maybe TRBD2 (6 bases). Germline V CDR1 and CDR2: MDHEN, SYDVKM. The ends were cut back, 4 bases at V and 3 bases at J, with 15 bases in the middle. This CDR3 region has 16 residues. This chain's CDR3 is CASSSTGGRYTGELFF. In DNA form, the CDR3 reads TGTGCCAGCAGTTCAACCGGAGGGAGGTACACCGGGGAGCTGTTTTTT.

The chain couples TRBV5-1 to TRBJ1-2; D ambiguous. Germline V gene sequence: CDR1 SGHRS, CDR2 YFSETQ. This CDR3 has 13 residues. Trimming left V 2 bases short and J 4 bases short, with 9 bases between. The CDR3 reads CASSLEAFYGYTF. The CDR3 DNA sequence: TGCGCCAGCAGCTTAGAGGCGTTCTATGGCTACACCTTC. Combining the CDR3 with reference TRBV5-1 and TRBJ1-2 gives the whole variable domain KAGVTQTPRYLIKTRGQQVTLSCSPISGHRSVSWYQQTPGQGLQFLFEYFSETQRNKGNFPGRFSGRQFSNSRSEMNVSTLELGDSALYLCASSLEAFYGYTFGSGTRLTVV.

The chain combines TRBV10-3 with TRBJ2-3, with 8 bases lining up with TRBD2. Germline V gene lookup returns CDR1 ENHRY and CDR2 SYGVKD. The V gene end was trimmed by 5 bases and the J gene end by 8 bases; junction bases not matched to a gene: 9. The CDR3 totals 14 residues. CDR3 protein: CAISFSGDQGTQYF. The DNA for the CDR3 is TGTGCCATCAGTTTTAGCGGGGACCAGGGTACGCAGTATTTT.

This clone showed up just once. This rearrangement joins TRBV6-5 to TRBJ2-7, with D perhaps matching TRBD2 (5 bases). Germline V gives CDR1 MNHEY, CDR2 SVGAGI. The V gene lost 10 bases and the J gene lost 1 base, with 17 bases spanning the gap. The CDR3 length is 14 residues. CDR3: CATSGNGDSYEQYF. The CDR3 DNA is TGTGCCACCTCAGGAAACGGGGATTCCTACGAGCAGTACTTC.

This clone was counted once. V and J are TRBV21-1 and TRBJ1-1; the table assigns TRBD1, which was not confirmed against the DNA. TRBV21-1 is reported as a pseudogene. This CDR3 comprises 15 residues. The CDR3: CASTPGGVSGTEAFF. In DNA, the CDR3 is TGTGCCAGCACCCCAGGGGGCGTGAGTGGAACTGAAGCTTTCTTT.

The chain joins TRBV25-1 to TRBJ1-2, with 7 nucleotides matching TRBD1. J lost 0 bases, V lost 0 bases, and 4 bases had no gene match. The CDR3 loop spans 16 amino acids. Germline assignment: CDR1 MGHDK and CDR2 SYGVNS. CDR3 residues: CASSEYGTVANYGYTF. The CDR3 nucleotides read TGTGCCAGCAGTGAATACGGGACAGTAGCTAACTATGGCTACACCTTC.